This is a list of T cell receptor beta chains from one sample in a study of shared clonotypes between healthy human individuals. The repertoire was sequenced with immunoSEQ multiplex PCR; TCRdb's copy has only in-frame clones and lacks some. Of over 800,000 clones listed, 90% to 95% were seen once; the top ten hold approximately 25%. Material for sequencing was naive CD8+ T cells sorted from blood. All receptors come from a man aged 25 to 40 in good health. The CDR3 runs from the conserved cysteine through the conserved F or W. The order of the fields is D gene, J gene, V gene, clone size, CDR3 DNA, CDR3 protein. D genes are given only for firm matches. Clone size, where shown, is once, few, many, or a class for clones that have expanded.

TRBD2 TRBJ2-5 TRBV15 - TGTGCCACCAGCTTGACGACTAGCGGGAAGGAGACCCAGTACTTC CATSLTTSGKETQYF
- TRBJ2-2 TRBV4-1 - TGCGCCAGCAGCCAAGATCGAGGGACCGGGGAGCTGTTTTTT CASSQDRGTGELFF
- TRBJ2-3 TRBV7-2 - TGTGCCAGCAGCGCCCTGTCAAGGGAATACGGCGCAGATACGCAGTATTTT CASSALSREYGADTQYF
- TRBJ2-3 TRBV28 - TGTGCCAGCAGCCGGGACTCCTCCGTCACAGATACGCAGTATTTT CASSRDSSVTDTQYF
- TRBJ1-1 TRBV30 - TGTGCCTGGAGTACGAACGGGGACGCTGAAGCTTTCTTT CAWSTNGDAEAFF
- TRBJ2-6 TRBV7-3 once TGTGCCAGCAGCTTCGGAATCTCTGGGGCCAACGTCCTGACTTTC CASSFGISGANVLTF
- TRBJ1-2 TRBV10-2 few TGCGCCAGCAGTGAGTCGAGAGGCAATGGCTACACCTTC CASSESRGNGYTF
TRBD1 TRBJ1-2 TRBV27 - TGTGCCAGCAGTTCCCGGGACAGTGTCAAAGATGGCTACACCTTC CASSSRDSVKDGYTF
TRBD2 TRBJ2-7 TRBV9 - TGTGCCAGCAGCCTTGGGGGGGACGGAGCGACCTACGAGCAGTACTTC CASSLGGDGATYEQYF
- TRBJ2-7 TRBV27 - TGTGCCAGCCGGGTTTTCGGGGGTTCGGGCTCCTACGAGCAGTACTTC CASRVFGGSGSYEQYF